The 9 T cell receptor beta chains below come from one sample, sequenced in a study of OX40 agonist ivuxolimab in advanced cancers. TCRdb's table, derived via immunoSEQ multiplex PCR, lists solely in-frame clones and lacks some. Counted here are some 79,000 clones, about 93% occurring once; the ten biggest clones make up about 0.42%. The sample consisted of CD4+ or CD8+ T cells sorted from blood, taken in a trial of the OX40 agonist ivuxolimab. The receptors originated from an adult with an advanced solid tumor such as melanoma, head and neck, liver or kidney cancer.

The chain has TRBV9 and TRBJ1-2; 9 positions agree with TRBD1. The V gene's germline CDR1 is SGDLS and CDR2 YYNGEE. J was trimmed by 2 bases and V by 0 bases; bases with no gene match: 8. The CDR3 is made up of 17 amino acids. CDR3 bases: TGTGCCAGCAGCGTAGCACAGGGGGCTACGATAAACTATGGCTACACCTTC. As protein: CASSVAQGATINYGYTF. Full variable domain (outside the CDR3, taken from reference TRBV9 and TRBJ1-2): DSGVTQTPKHLITATGQRVTLRCSPRSGDLSVYWYQQSLDQGLQFLIQYYNGEERAKGNILERFSAQQFPDLHSELNLSSLELGDSALYFCASSVAQGATINYGYTFGSGTRLTVV.

The rearrangement joins TRBV5-4 to TRBJ2-1, with D possibly matching TRBD1 (5 bases). Germline V CDR1 and CDR2: SGHNT, YYREEE (reference sequence). The CDR3 has 14 amino acids. Trimming stripped 5 bases from V and 7 bases from J, with 16 bases between. The CDR3 sequence is CASSPGPGKNEQFF. The CDR3 bases are TGTGCCAGCAGTCCCGGGCCAGGGAAGAATGAGCAGTTCTTC. Full variable domain (outside the CDR3, taken from reference TRBV5-4 and TRBJ2-1): ETGVTQSPTHLIKTRGQQVTLRCSSQSGHNTVSWYQQALGQGPQFIFQYYREEENGRGNFPPRFSGLQFPNYSSELNVNALELDDSALYLCASSPGPGKNEQFFGPGTRLTVL.

The rearrangement joins TRBV6-1 to TRBJ2-7; D is possibly TRBD1 (5 bases). CDR1 and CDR2 (germline): MNHNS, SASEGT. The CDR3 has 15 residues. V was trimmed by 5 bases and J by 7 bases, leaving 21 bases between them. Here the CDR3 reads CASSPLDQGSVEQYF. The CDR3 bases are TGTGCCAGCAGTCCCTTAGACCAGGGAAGTGTGGAGCAGTACTTC.

This sequence joins TRBV11-2 and TRBJ1-4; D ambiguous. Deletions cut 3 bases from V and 4 bases from J, with 12 bases between. The V gene's germline CDR1 is SGHAT and CDR2 FQNNGV. The CDR3 sequence is 15 residues long. This chain's CDR3 is CASSLWAGGNEKLFF. DNA of the CDR3: TGTGCCAGCAGCTTGTGGGCTGGAGGTAATGAAAAACTGTTTTTT.

The rearrangement joins TRBV10-1 to TRBJ2-3; 15 positions agree with TRBD2. The CDR3 covers 18 residues. Per the germline V gene, CDR1 is WNHNN and CDR2 is SYGVQD (reference sequence). V trimming: 8 bases; J trimming: 6 bases; junction bases outside the gene matches: 15. CDR3 amino acids: CASSGVIRTSGRADTQYF. CDR3 DNA: TGCGCCAGCTCTGGAGTAATACGGACTAGCGGGAGGGCCGATACGCAGTATTTT.

This clone was seen once. V gene TRBV23-1 combines with J gene TRBJ2-7; 14 nucleotides agree with TRBD2. TRBV23-1 is recorded as an ORF, its role being uncertain. Trimming at V came to 3 bases and at J to 5 bases, leaving 6 bases not matched to a gene. The CDR3 runs to 16 residues. CDR3 amino acids: CASSHGTSGSPHEQYF. The CDR3 DNA is TGCGCCAGCAGTCACGGGACTAGCGGGAGTCCTCACGAGCAGTACTTC.

The chain employs TRBV7-6 and TRBJ2-3, with 8 bases identical to TRBD2. This CDR3 is built from 15 residues. Per the germline V gene, CDR1 is SGHVS and CDR2 is FNYEAQ. The V segment lost 5 bases and the J segment 3 bases; nucleotides outside the gene matches: 7. CDR3 sequence: CASSHGGGRTDTQYF. The CDR3 bases are TGTGCCAGCAGCCACGGGGGCGGGAGGACAGATACGCAGTATTTT.

This chain uses TRBV28 with TRBJ1-2; 7 positions agree with TRBD1. Per germline, CDR1 MDHEN and CDR2 SYDVKM. With 6 bases clipped from V and 5 bases from J, the junction kept 12 bases outside the gene matches. The CDR3 runs to 15 residues. The CDR3 DNA sequence: TGTGCCAGCAGCATACAGGGGTGGGTTTCGTATGGCTACACCTTC. Translating it yields CASSIQGWVSYGYTF.

The chain employs TRBV6-5 and TRBJ2-3, with D perhaps TRBD1 or TRBD2 (5 bases each). The germline V and J ends were trimmed by 5 bases and 0 bases, with 12 bases remaining between them. The germline gives CDR1 MNHEY, CDR2 SVGAGI. The CDR3 has 15 residues. CDR3 in amino acids: CASSTPRGSTDTQYF. The CDR3 DNA reads TGTGCCAGCAGTACCCCGAGGGGAAGCACAGATACGCAGTATTTT.